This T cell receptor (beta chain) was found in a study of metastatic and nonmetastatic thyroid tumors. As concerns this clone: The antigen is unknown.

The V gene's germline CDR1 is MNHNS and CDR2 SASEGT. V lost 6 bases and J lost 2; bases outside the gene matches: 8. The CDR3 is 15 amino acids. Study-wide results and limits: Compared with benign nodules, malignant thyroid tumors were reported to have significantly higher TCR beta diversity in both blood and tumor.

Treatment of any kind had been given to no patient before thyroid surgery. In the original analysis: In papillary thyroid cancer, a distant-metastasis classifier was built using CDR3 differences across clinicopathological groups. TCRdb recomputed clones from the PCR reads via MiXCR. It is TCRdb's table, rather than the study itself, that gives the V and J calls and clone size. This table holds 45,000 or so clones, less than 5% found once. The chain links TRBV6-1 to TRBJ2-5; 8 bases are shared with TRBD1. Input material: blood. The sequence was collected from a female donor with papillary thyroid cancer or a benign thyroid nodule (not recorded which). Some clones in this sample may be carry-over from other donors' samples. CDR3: CASRLGQGLQETQYF. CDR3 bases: TGTGCCAGCAGGCTCGGACAGGGCCTGCAAGAGACCCAGTACTTC.